This T cell receptor (beta chain) appears in the sequencing data of a study of T cell changes during pregnancy in multiple sclerosis. Measured with immunoSEQ multiplex PCR; TCRdb has only the in-frame clones, and not every one. The repertoire has about 59,000 clones, roughly 94% of them found once; the top ten carry less than 3%. The sequence was obtained from a female donor with multiple sclerosis, enrolled in a pregnancy study. Here the sequenced sample was CD8+ T cells from peripheral blood mononuclear cells, taken after pregnancy.

The CDR3 nucleotides read TGTGCCAGCAGCGAAGGAAGCTCAGGGGATGAGCAGTTCTTC. Its translation is CASSEGSSGDEQFF. This chain joins TRBV9 and TRBJ2-1; D possibly corresponds to TRBD1 (6 bases). The V end was cut by 3 bases, the J end by 8 bases, with 15 bases between. This CDR3 has 14 residues. Germline V gene sequence: CDR1 SGDLS, CDR2 YYNGEE.